The entry that follows covers one TCR beta chain sequence. This CDR3 spans 14 amino acids. V was shortened by 0 bases and J by 1 base, with 7 bases between the two germline ends. Germline loops: CDR1 SGDLS, CDR2 YYNGEE. This entry comes from a study of blood T cell repertoires in COVID-19. Recruitment covered about two dozen US areas and drew participants whose ages spanned about 18 to 100 years. Cohorts were determined from participant-reported clinical history. Only in-frame clones appear in the TCRdb table, and some are missing; sequencing was by immunoSEQ multiplex PCR. Of 300,000 to 400,000 clones in the sample, around 90% are singletons; the top ten hold 5.2%.

V gene TRBV9 combines with J gene TRBJ2-5, with D unresolved. The receptor was derived from a man aged 55 to 70 who had recovered from COVID-19. Specimen: PBMCs or T cells enriched from blood (not recorded which). The DNA for the CDR3 is TGTGCCAGCAGCGTAGCTACTACCCAAGAGACCCAGTACTTC. The encoded protein is CASSVATTQETQYF. Combining the CDR3 with reference TRBV9 and TRBJ2-5 gives the whole variable domain DSGVTQTPKHLITATGQRVTLRCSPRSGDLSVYWYQQSLDQGLQFLIQYYNGEERAKGNILERFSAQQFPDLHSELNLSSLELGDSALYFCASSVATTQETQYFGPGTRLLVL.